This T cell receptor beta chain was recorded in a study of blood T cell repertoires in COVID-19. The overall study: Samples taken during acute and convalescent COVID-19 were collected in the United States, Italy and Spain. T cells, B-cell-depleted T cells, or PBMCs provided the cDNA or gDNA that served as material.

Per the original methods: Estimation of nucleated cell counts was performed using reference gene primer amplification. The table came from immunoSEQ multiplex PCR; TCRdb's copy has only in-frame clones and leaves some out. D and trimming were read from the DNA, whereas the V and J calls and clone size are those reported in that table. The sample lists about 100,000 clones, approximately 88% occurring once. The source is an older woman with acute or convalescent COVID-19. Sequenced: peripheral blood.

CDR3 residues: CASSNYRANYGYTF. CDR3 DNA: TGTGCCAGCAGCAACTACAGGGCCAACTATGGCTACACCTTC. The chain carries TRBV11-2 and TRBJ1-2; TRBD1 might be the D (6 bases). V lost 5 bases, J lost 2 bases, and 12 bases lay in between. Per germline, CDR1 SGHAT and CDR2 FQNNGV. CDR3 size: 14 residues.